These T cell receptor beta chains were read from a single sample in a study of cytomegalovirus exposure and HLA in healthy donors. The protocol was immunoSEQ multiplex PCR, while the TCRdb copy is restricted to in-frame clones and leaves out a portion. This repertoire shows around 300,000 clones, roughly four fifths found once; its top ten account for 1.5% to 2.5%. Sequencing used PBMCs. Receptors were obtained from a woman in her 40s in good health and CMV-seropositive. Each CDR3 is given with its conserved first and last residue. A D gene is named only where the DNA matches it firmly. Clone sizes are given selectively: once, few, many, or a class where the clone is expanded.

TRBJ1-4,TRBV25-1,.,TRBD1,TGTGCCAGCAGCTCAGGGACAGGGAGGGAAAAACTGTTTTTT,CASSSGTGREKLFF
TRBJ1-5,TRBV19,.,.,TGTGCCAGTAGGACGAGGGGCACCGGGAGCTCTTATCAGCCCCAGCATTTT,CASRTRGTGSSYQPQHF
TRBJ1-3,TRBV30,.,.,TGTGCCTGGACCACAGGATCTGGAAACACCATATATTTT,CAWTTGSGNTIYF
TRBJ1-1,TRBV28,.,.,TGTGCCAGCAGTTTAAGGGCGGGTGGAGGACCTAACACTGAAGCTTTCTTT,CASSLRAGGGPNTEAFF
TRBJ2-7,TRBV4-2,.,.,TGTGCCAGCAGCCAAGAACTCGCGGGAAGCACTCCCTACGAGCAGTACTTC,CASSQELAGSTPYEQYF
TRBJ2-1,TRBV7-2,once,TRBD2,TGTGCCAGCAGCTCGGGACTAGCGGGAGGTTTATACAATGAGCAGTTCTTC,CASSSGLAGGLYNEQFF
TRBJ2-7,TRBV10-1,.,.,TGCGCCAGCAGGGAGACCACTCTTATGAGATACGAGCAGTACTTC,CASRETTLMRYEQYF
TRBJ2-7,TRBV6-5,.,.,TGTGCCAGCAGTTATCGAGTCGAGCAGTACTTC,CASSYRVEQYF
TRBJ1-4,TRBV6-6,.,.,TGTGCCAGCAGTTTATATGCAACTAATGAAAAACTGTTTTTT,CASSLYATNEKLFF
TRBJ2-4,TRBV13,.,TRBD2,TGTGCCAGCAGCTTAACTAGCGGGAGCCCCAAAAACATTCAGTACTTC,CASSLTSGSPKNIQYF
TRBJ2-5,TRBV9,.,TRBD2,TGTGCCAGCAGCGTAGGGACTAGCGGGAGGGGGGGAGAGACCCAGTACTTC,CASSVGTSGRGGETQYF
TRBJ1-5,TRBV2,.,.,TGTGCCAGCAGTGAGTTCCCAGGCTCAGGGCATTTT,CASSEFPGSGHF
TRBJ2-1,TRBV5-4,once,TRBD2,TGTGCCAGCAGCTCGGGACTAGCGGGAGGGCCTGACAATGAGCAGTTCTTC,CASSSGLAGGPDNEQFF
TRBJ2-2,TRBV9,.,.,TGTGCCAGCAGCCCCAGAGGTAGCGGTCCGGACCGGGAGCTGTTTTTT,CASSPRGSGPDRELFF
TRBJ1-1,TRBV7-3,.,.,TGTGCCAGCAGCTCATACATGGACACTGAAGCTTTCTTT,CASSSYMDTEAFF
TRBJ1-5,TRBV28,.,.,TGTGCCAGCACAATCCGGGGGGCTCAGCCCCAGCATTTT,CASTIRGAQPQHF
TRBJ2-7,TRBV27,.,.,TGTGCCAGCAGTCCAAGACTAGGCTTGACTACCTACGAGCAGTACTTC,CASSPRLGLTTYEQYF
TRBJ2-7,TRBV20-1,once,.,TGCAGTGCTGTTGCCACATACGAGCAGTACTTC,CSAVATYEQYF
TRBJ1-1,TRBV9,.,.,TGTGCCAGCAGCGTAAATGGTGGGGGGACTGAAGCTTTCTTT,CASSVNGGGTEAFF
TRBJ1-2,TRBV6-5,.,.,TGTGCCAGCAGTTCTTGGCGGGGGGGGCACGGCTACACCTTC,CASSSWRGGHGYTF